This TCR beta chain was sequenced for a study of post-analysis software for immune sequencing data (dated by TCRdb to the mid-2010s). Study-wide context: Disease courses on record covered relapsing-remitting, secondary progressive and progressive-relapsing multiple sclerosis, though some patients had no subtype annotation. The patient repertoires were compared against some twelve previously published healthy control repertoires obtained from donors aged about 6 to 27 years. A subset of samples was prepared in parallel using single-end sample barcoding, then pooled and co-amplified after Illumina adapter ligation. What the study reported, not specific to this receptor: Four or five TRBV segments, including TRBV5-6, TRBV5-1 and TRBV20-1, were significantly more frequent in patients than controls. The control group was slightly older than the multiple sclerosis patient group. Strong co-clustering of samples prepared in the same batch was shown by direct clustering with F measure, prompting a batch-effect correction. Multiple sclerosis patients had significantly lower normalized Chao1 diversity than controls, a result that suggests substantial peripheral T-cell clonal expansion.

Library preparation employed PCR. The data were produced on an Illumina HiSeq 2500. To reduce PCR and sequencing biases, unique molecular identifiers were incorporated into the TCR beta cDNA libraries. Per 1 to 10 million input T cells, approximately 500,000 cDNA molecules were obtained, such that each molecule approximated one T cell. Patient libraries were prepared and sequenced with the same protocol used for the earlier healthy control dataset. Samples belonging to the same batch were prepared together, multiplexed and sequenced on a shared HiSeq lane. In the original analysis: Raw barcoded reads were processed with MIGEC, discarding single-read molecular identifier groups before consensus assembly and CDR3 extraction. VDJtools was used for post-analysis of the clonotype tables, with diversity normalized by down-sampling every dataset to the smallest sample size. Repertoire overlap clustering matched CDR3 amino acid but not nucleotide sequences to correct batch-related cross-sample contamination. In-frame beta chains were kept once TCRdb had trimmed the public reads at Q25 with fastp and called clones with MiXCR. Rows matching on CDR3 protein sequence are summarized as one entry with the most common DNA and genes. TCRdb's processing, not the authors', yielded these V and J calls. The sample table holds 450,000 to 700,000 distinct CDR3 sequences, of which 44% were seen once. The ten largest clones capture about 1.8% of the sample.

As concerns this clonotype: Its antigen remains unidentified. Compared with germline, one end of the junction differs, possibly owing to a read error.

The CDR3 numbers 12 residues from cysteine through phenylalanine. The read is trimmed to its CDR3 DNA, 36 bases read in frame from base 1. Sequences MRHNA (CDR1) and SNTAGT (CDR2) are obtained from the germline V gene. TCR beta repertoires were profiled from peripheral blood of about a dozen young patients with multiple sclerosis to demonstrate the VDJtools post-analysis software. Multiple sclerosis patients were children and adolescents aged roughly 6 to 17 years. This TCR was sampled from a girl aged 5-17 years with multiple sclerosis. Sequencing used blood. This receptor chain uses TRBV6-4 and TRBJ1-2; no D gene is confidently identified. The bases are TGTGCCAACAGTGAGAGGACGGGTGGCTACACCTTC. It codes for CANSERTGGYTF.